This T cell receptor (beta chain) was sequenced during a study of vaccination effects on CD4 cells after COVID-19. The wider study: Median timing of post-vaccine samples was 72 days after the second dose.

Of note for this clone: Its antigen is as yet unknown.

Using immunoSEQ multiplex PCR, the repertoire was profiled, and TCRdb retains in-frame clones only, with some absent. The profile shows roughly 16,000 clones, about 74% of them singletons. Per the germline V gene, CDR1 is SGHRS and CDR2 is YFSETQ. The CDR3 loop spans 14 amino acids. V lost 0 bases, J lost 5 bases, and 11 bases lay in between. Pools of viral peptides were used by the ViraFEST assay to expand antigen-specific CD4+ T cells ahead of sequencing. It was after 10 days of culture that CD4+ T cells were isolated. A PCR test confirmed that the person had SARS-CoV-2 infection between March and December 2020. Two doses of BNT162b2 or mRNA-1273 vaccine were administered to participants.

The sequencing here drew on CD4+ T cells from PBMCs cultured with SARS-CoV-2 spike peptides, taken after COVID-19 vaccination. The V gene is TRBV5-1, the J gene TRBJ2-5; D possibly corresponds to TRBD1 (5 bases). The receptor was isolated from a human donor who had a prior SARS-CoV-2 infection. CDR3 sequence: CASSLGQLGETQYF. CDR3 nucleotides: TGCGCCAGCAGCTTGGGACAGTTGGGGGAGACCCAGTACTTC.